Below, 30 T cell receptor beta chains from the same sample are listed, as sequenced in a study of blood T cells in healthy people across ages. Next came a second PCR, run for about 6 to 12 cycles, which used a sample-barcoded 5' primer along with a J-beta primer mix. MiXCR was run by TCRdb on the 5' RACE reads, yielding one entry per CDR3 protein. This sample carries around 1.5 million distinct CDR3 sequences, 42% of them seen once, and the ten largest clones take 7% to 9%. Sequenced sample: blood. These receptors were collected from a woman aged 18-29 years in good health.

The gene calls are TRBV5-5 and TRBJ1-2; maybe TRBD1 (5 bases). The germline CDR1 and CDR2 sequences are SGHKS and YYEKEE (reference sequence). The V and J ends lost 0 bases and 6 bases respectively, with 15 bases between them. The CDR3 runs 15 residues. This CDR3 is CASSLDRSLADGYTF. CDR3 sequence (DNA): TGTGCCAGCAGCTTGGACAGGTCCCTTGCCGATGGCTACACCTTC.

The table lists this clonotype with a few counts. This chain's CDR3 is CASSFFQGFYEQYF. Written as DNA, the CDR3 is TGTGCCAGCAGTTTTTTTCAGGGGTTCTACGAGCAGTACTTC. This chain joins TRBV28 and TRBJ2-7, with D possibly matching TRBD1 (6 bases). The V gene lost 3 bases and the J gene lost 3 bases, with 12 bases spanning the gap. CDR1 and CDR2 (germline): MDHEN, SYDVKM. The CDR3 runs to 14 residues. Looking up the rest from reference TRBV28 and TRBJ2-7 gives the full variable domain: DVKVTQSSRYLVKRTGEKVFLECVQDMDHENMFWYRQDPGLGLRLIYFSYDVKMKEKGDIPEGYSVSREKKERFSLILESASTNQTSMYLCASSFFQGFYEQYFGPGTRLTVT.

The rearrangement links TRBV27 to TRBJ1-2, with D perhaps TRBD1 (6 bases). Trimming stripped 5 bases from V and 4 bases from J, with 17 bases between. This CDR3 spans 15 amino acids. Germline assignment: CDR1 MNHEY and CDR2 SMNVEV (reference sequence). The CDR3 loop reads CASSPHRANSYGYTF. CDR3 nucleotide sequence: TGTGCCAGCAGTCCACACAGGGCTAATAGCTATGGCTACACCTTC.

V gene TRBV5-1 combines with J gene TRBJ2-7; 9 positions match TRBD2. This CDR3 has 17 amino acids. Germline lookup yields CDR1 SGHRS and CDR2 YFSETQ. The J segment lost 3 bases and the V segment lost 4 bases, leaving 14 bases of the junction unmatched. CDR3 amino acids: CASSLESLAGWGYEQYF. The DNA of the CDR3 is TGCGCCAGCAGCCTGGAATCGCTAGCGGGATGGGGCTACGAGCAGTACTTC.

This chain uses TRBV15 with TRBJ2-1; weak D call: TRBD2 (5 bases). Trimming pared 4 bases from V and 1 base from J, leaving 11 bases between. There are 15 residues in the CDR3. Germline V CDR1 and CDR2: LNHNV, YYDKDF (reference sequence). The CDR3 loop reads CATSTTRGSYNEQFF. In nucleotides, the CDR3 is TGTGCCACCAGCACAACCCGCGGGTCCTACAATGAGCAGTTCTTC.

This clonotype has only a few counts. This chain joins TRBV2 and TRBJ2-1; D may be TRBD2 (5 bases). This CDR3 comprises 16 residues. The germline V gene has CDR1 SNHLY and CDR2 FYNNEI. V lost 9 bases, J lost 6 bases, and 24 bases lay in between. CDR3 sequence reads: CARRSRSDPQSNEQFF. The DNA of the CDR3 is TGTGCCAGAAGATCACGTAGCGATCCTCAAAGCAATGAGCAGTTCTTC. The variable domain in full, completed from reference TRBV2 and TRBJ2-1, reads EPEVTQTPSHQVTQMGQEVILRCVPISNHLYFYWYRQILGQKVEFLVSFYNNEISEKSEIFDDQFSVERPDGSNFTLKIRSTKLEDSAMYFCARRSRSDPQSNEQFFGPGTRLTVL.

There are many counts of this clonotype. The chain has TRBV7-3 and TRBJ2-3, with 8 bases identical to TRBD1. J was trimmed by 3 bases and V by 2 bases; bases with no gene match: 4. Germline CDR1 SGHTA, CDR2 FQGTGA. CDR3 size: 15 residues. The CDR3 protein is CASSLRQGSTDTQYF. The CDR3 DNA reads TGTGCCAGCAGCTTACGACAGGGGTCAACAGATACGCAGTATTTT.

The genes are TRBV6-2 or TRBV6-3 and TRBJ2-1, with 10 bases that match TRBD2. The J segment lost 9 bases and the V segment lost 0 bases, leaving 5 bases of the junction unmatched. Germline values: CDR1 MNHEY, CDR2 SVGEGT. This CDR3 is 15 amino acids long. This CDR3 is CASSYSSGGQGEQFF. In nucleotides, the CDR3 is TGTGCCAGCAGTTACTCTAGCGGGGGGCAGGGTGAGCAGTTCTTC.

This chain joins TRBV2 and TRBJ2-1; weak D call: TRBD2 (6 bases). Germline lookup yields CDR1 SNHLY and CDR2 FYNNEI. Between the trimmed V and J ends, which lost 7 bases and 12 bases, there was a span of 7 bases. The CDR3 consists of 9 residues. As DNA, the CDR3 is TGTGCCAGCAAGGAGGGGCAGTTCTTC. Its protein product is CASKEGQFF.

This clonotype appeared many times. The chain links TRBV7-9 to TRBJ2-7; the D gene is possibly TRBD1 (6 bases). The CDR3 contains 15 residues. Trimming stripped 4 bases from V and 2 bases from J, with 15 bases between. Germline CDR1 reads SEHNR; CDR2 reads FQNEAQ (reference sequence). The CDR3 nucleotides are TGTGCCAGCAGCTGGGGATTAACAGGGCCCTACGAGCAGTACTTC. Its translation is CASSWGLTGPYEQYF.

This clonotype was counted only a few times. The rearrangement joins TRBV27 to TRBJ1-2; D perhaps matches TRBD1 (5 bases). This CDR3 is built from 14 residues. V lost 0 bases and J lost 5, with 10 bases in between. In germline, CDR1 is MNHEY, CDR2 SMNVEV (reference sequence). In DNA, the CDR3 is TGTGCCAGCAGTTTATCGATAGGGGCGTATGGCTACACCTTC. As protein: CASSLSIGAYGYTF.

The chain couples TRBV5-6 to TRBJ2-2; D may be TRBD1 (6 bases). V was pared by 4 bases and J by 0 bases, with 13 bases between. CDR1 and CDR2 (germline): SGHDT, YYEEEE. The CDR3 covers 16 residues. The CDR3 region has the DNA TGTGCCAGCAGCATCCAACAGGGCGCGAACACCGGGGAGCTGTTTTTT. Translating gives CASSIQQGANTGELFF.

The chain is built from TRBV6-1 and TRBJ1-3; D is unclear. V was clipped by 6 bases and J by 1 base, with 10 bases between them. The germline V gene encodes CDR1 MNHNS and CDR2 SASEGT. CDR3 length: 14 residues. This CDR3 is CASSHRASGNTIYF. CDR3 nucleotide sequence: TGTGCCAGCAGCCATCGTGCATCTGGAAACACCATATATTTT.

This clonotype was found once. The CDR3 is CASSGTGSYFSNTEAFF. CDR3 coding DNA: TGTGCCAGCAGCGGGACAGGGTCCTATTTTTCGAACACTGAAGCTTTCTTT. V is TRBV9 and J is TRBJ1-1, with 8 bases identical to TRBD1. With V trimmed by 3 bases and J by 1 base, 11 bases remained unmatched. Germline V gene sequence: CDR1 SGDLS, CDR2 YYNGEE. CDR3 length: 17 amino acids.

The chain combines TRBV10-1 with TRBJ2-1, with D possibly being TRBD1 or TRBD2 (5 bases each). V was pared by 0 bases and J by 10 bases, with 10 bases between. Per germline, CDR1 WNHNN and CDR2 SYGVQD (reference sequence). The CDR3 covers 13 residues. CDR3 in DNA: TGCGCCAGCAGTGAGTCGGGGTGGGGGGAGCAGTTCTTC. It specifies CASSESGWGEQFF.

To note about this clonotype: The junction differs from germline at one of its ends, possibly a read error. The chain joins TRBV5-1 to TRBJ1-5, with TRBD1 matching 10 bases. The CDR3 is 15 amino acids. Germline lookup yields CDR1 SGHRS and CDR2 YFSETQ. The CDR3 DNA reads TGCGTCAGCAGCCCAGGGACAGGGGTCATTCAGCCCCAGCATTTT. Amino acids: CVSSPGTGVIQPQHF. The variable domain in full, completed from reference TRBV5-1 and TRBJ1-5, reads KAGVTQTPRYLIKTRGQQVTLSCSPISGHRSVSWYQQTPGQGLQFLFEYFSETQRNKGNFPGRFSGRQFSNSRSEMNVSTLELGDSALYLCVSSPGTGVIQPQHFGDGTRLSIL.

The chain joins TRBV6-6 to TRBJ2-7, with 7 bases matching TRBD1. The CDR3 is 16 amino acids. CDR1 is MNHNY and CDR2 is SVGAGI in the germline V gene (reference sequence). V lost 0 bases and J lost 0; bases outside the gene matches: 5. The CDR3: CASSYSGQVSSYEQYF. The CDR3, as DNA: TGTGCCAGCAGTTACTCTGGACAGGTTAGCTCCTACGAGCAGTACTTC.

This clonotype was seen once. Compared with germline, one end of the junction differs, possibly owing to a read error. This rearrangement joins TRBV5-1 to TRBJ2-5, with TRBD1 matching over 8 bases. The CDR3 spans 12 residues. CDR1 and CDR2 (germline): SGHRS, YFSETQ. CDR3 loop: CASSLDRDTPYF. CDR3 coding DNA: TGCGCCAGCAGCCTGGACAGGGATACCCCGTACTTC.

This clonotype was found a few times. The chain combines TRBV27 with TRBJ2-1; 13 bases are shared with TRBD2. V lost 6 bases, J lost 4 bases, and 9 bases stayed unmatched. The CDR3 totals 17 residues. The V gene's germline CDR1 is MNHEY and CDR2 SMNVEV (reference sequence). The CDR3 is CASSYGTSGTLYNEQFF. The CDR3 region has the DNA TGTGCCAGCAGCTACGGGACTAGCGGGACTTTATACAATGAGCAGTTCTTC.

This clonotype was picked up one time. The V and J genes are TRBV6-1 and TRBJ2-1, with D possibly being TRBD2 (5 bases). The CDR3 length is 12 residues. The V end lost 6 bases, the J end lost 7 bases, and 10 bases lay between the germline ends. Per germline, CDR1 MNHNS and CDR2 SASEGT. The CDR3 is CASRQTGNEQFF. CDR3 in DNA: TGTGCCAGCAGACAAACGGGGAATGAGCAGTTCTTC.

The chain employs TRBV6-5 and TRBJ2-7, with D maybe TRBD1 (5 bases). This CDR3 is built from 14 residues. Trimming pared 0 bases from V and 3 bases from J, leaving 9 bases between. Germline lookup yields CDR1 MNHEY and CDR2 SVGAGI. The chain's CDR3 is CASSYSRQLYEQYF. CDR3 nucleotides: TGTGCCAGCAGTTACTCGAGACAGCTCTACGAGCAGTACTTC.

This clonotype was observed once. The chain has TRBV20-1 and TRBJ2-3; D perhaps matches TRBD2 (6 bases). Germline-derived CDR1 and CDR2 are DFQATT and SNEGSKA (reference sequence). The CDR3 consists of 15 residues. V lost 5 bases, J lost 1 base, and 16 bases lay in between. This chain's CDR3 is CSAGEVKGRTDTQYF. The CDR3 DNA reads as TGCAGTGCTGGGGAGGTGAAAGGGCGCACAGATACGCAGTATTTT.

The CDR3 bases are TGTGCCAGCAGCCCCCAGGCATTTGAAGCTTTCTTT. Residues: CASSPQAFEAFF. V and J are TRBV14 and TRBJ1-1; D unclear. The CDR3 covers 12 residues. V lost 4 bases to trimming and J lost 7 bases, with 10 bases between them. In germline, CDR1 is SGHDN, CDR2 FVKESK.

This chain joins TRBV12-3 or TRBV12-4 and TRBJ2-1, with TRBD2 matching over 11 bases. The CDR3 sequence is 14 residues long. V dropped 3 bases and J dropped 6; count of bases not matched to a gene: 1. The CDR3 loop is CASSFTSGGNEQFF. In DNA, the CDR3 is TGTGCCAGCAGTTTTACTAGCGGGGGCAATGAGCAGTTCTTC.

V usage is TRBV5-1 and J usage is TRBJ1-2; possible D gene TRBD1, 6 bases. Trimming pared 4 bases from V and 6 bases from J, leaving 28 bases between. Germline V gene lookup returns CDR1 SGHRS and CDR2 YFSETQ. CDR3 size: 18 residues. The CDR3 DNA sequence: TGCGCCAGCAGCGGATTTACCGCTGGACAGCCGGGTACCGATGGCTACACCTTC. Translating it yields CASSGFTAGQPGTDGYTF. The full variable domain, its missing parts supplied by reference TRBV5-1 and TRBJ1-2, is KAGVTQTPRYLIKTRGQQVTLSCSPISGHRSVSWYQQTPGQGLQFLFEYFSETQRNKGNFPGRFSGRQFSNSRSEMNVSTLELGDSALYLCASSGFTAGQPGTDGYTFGSGTRLTVV.

The chain recombines TRBV2 with TRBJ2-4, with 7 bases aligning to TRBD1. This CDR3 is built from 15 residues. CDR1 and CDR2 (germline): SNHLY, FYNNEI. The ends lost 6 bases at V and 0 bases at J; junction bases unmatched: 5. CDR3 bases: TGTGCCAGCAGCGGACAGGCGCTAGCCAAAAACATTCAGTACTTC. Protein sequence: CASSGQALAKNIQYF.

This chain joins TRBV5-1 and TRBJ1-1; tentatively, D is TRBD1 (6 bases). CDR3 length: 13 amino acids. Trimming stripped 4 bases from V and 4 bases from J, with 11 bases between. The V gene's germline CDR1 is SGHRS and CDR2 YFSETQ. The DNA of the CDR3 is TGCGCCAGCAGCGGGGGACACTTCACTGAAGCTTTCTTT. This gives the protein CASSGGHFTEAFF.

The rearrangement joins TRBV5-4 to TRBJ2-7; 10 nucleotides agree with TRBD2. V lost 4 bases and J lost 3; bases outside the gene matches: 7. The CDR3 totals 15 residues. From germline, CDR1 is SGHNT and CDR2 YYREEE (reference sequence). As DNA, the CDR3 is TGTGCCAGCAGCCCCGGACTAGCGGTTCACTACGAGCAGTACTTC. The encoded protein is CASSPGLAVHYEQYF.

For this clonotype: Since a much larger clone is just one base distant, this may be a read error. The genes are TRBV29-1 and TRBJ2-1; D remains ambiguous. The V end was cut by 0 bases, the J end by 7 bases, with 13 bases between. The V gene's germline CDR1 is SQVTM and CDR2 ANQGSEA. The CDR3 has 14 residues. The CDR3 DNA reads as TGCAGCGTTGAAGATCGCCAGTTTAGGAATGAGCAGTTCTTC. Translation: CSVEDRQFRNEQFF.

This clonotype came up once. The rearrangement joins TRBV4-2 to TRBJ2-7, with D unresolved. The J call is uncertain, as TRBJ2-5 better fits the DNA end. CDR1 and CDR2 from the germline V gene are LGHNA and YNFKEQ. The CDR3 is 15 residues long. CDR3 DNA sequence: TGTGCCAGCAGCCAAGATTATGGCGATCGAGAGACCCAGTACTTC. As protein: CASSQDYGDRETQYF.